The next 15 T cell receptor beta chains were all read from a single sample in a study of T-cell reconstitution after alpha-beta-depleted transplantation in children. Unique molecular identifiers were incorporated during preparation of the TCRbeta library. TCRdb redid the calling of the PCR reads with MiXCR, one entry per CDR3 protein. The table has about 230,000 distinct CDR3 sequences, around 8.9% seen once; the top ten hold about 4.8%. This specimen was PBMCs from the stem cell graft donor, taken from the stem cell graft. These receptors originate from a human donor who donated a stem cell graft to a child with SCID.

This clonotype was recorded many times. The CDR3 reads CSATRDRIDQPQHF. The CDR3, as DNA: TGCAGTGCTACTCGAGACCGTATCGATCAGCCCCAGCATTTT. This chain connects TRBV20-1 to TRBJ1-5; D not resolved. From germline, CDR1 is DFQATT and CDR2 SNEGSKA (reference sequence). V lost 4 bases, J lost 5 bases, and 15 bases lay in between. The CDR3 loop spans 14 amino acids.

CDR3 coding DNA: TGTGCCAGCAGTTTGGGAGGGCTTAGCACTGAAGCTTTCTTT. Translating gives CASSLGGLSTEAFF. The chain carries TRBV12-3 or TRBV12-4 and TRBJ1-1; D is undetermined. The CDR3 contains 14 residues. Trimming left V 3 bases short and J 4 bases short, with 12 bases between.

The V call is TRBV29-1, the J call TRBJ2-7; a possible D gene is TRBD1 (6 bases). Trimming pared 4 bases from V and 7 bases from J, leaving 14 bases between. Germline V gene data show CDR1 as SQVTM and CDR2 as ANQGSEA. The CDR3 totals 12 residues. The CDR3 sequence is CSVASQGREQYF. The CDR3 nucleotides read TGCAGCGTTGCCTCCCAGGGGAGAGAGCAGTACTTC.

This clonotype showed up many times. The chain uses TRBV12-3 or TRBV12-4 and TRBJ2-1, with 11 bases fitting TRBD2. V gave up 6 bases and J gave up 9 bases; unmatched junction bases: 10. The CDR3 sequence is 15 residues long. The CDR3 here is CASSFVSGTSGEQFF. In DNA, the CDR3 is TGTGCCAGCAGCTTCGTGTCCGGGACTAGCGGTGAGCAGTTCTTC.

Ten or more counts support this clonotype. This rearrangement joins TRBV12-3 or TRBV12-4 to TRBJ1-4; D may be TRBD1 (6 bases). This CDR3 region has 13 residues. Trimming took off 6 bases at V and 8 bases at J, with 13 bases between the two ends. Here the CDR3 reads CASRLSGEEKLFF. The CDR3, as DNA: TGTGCCAGCAGGCTATCAGGGGAGGAAAAACTGTTTTTT.

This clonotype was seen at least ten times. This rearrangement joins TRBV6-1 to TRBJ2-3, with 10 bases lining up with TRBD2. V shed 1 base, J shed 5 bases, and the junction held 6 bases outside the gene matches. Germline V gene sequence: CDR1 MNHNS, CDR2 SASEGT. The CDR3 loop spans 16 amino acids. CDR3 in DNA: TGTGCCAGCAGTGAAGTATCGGCTAGCGGGAGAGATACGCAGTATTTT. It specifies CASSEVSASGRDTQYF.

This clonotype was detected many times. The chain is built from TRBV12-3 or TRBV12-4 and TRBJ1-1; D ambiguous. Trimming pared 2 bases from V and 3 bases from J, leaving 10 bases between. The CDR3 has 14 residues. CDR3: CASSLKGRYTEAFF. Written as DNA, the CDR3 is TGTGCCAGCAGTTTAAAGGGCCGATACACTGAAGCTTTCTTT.

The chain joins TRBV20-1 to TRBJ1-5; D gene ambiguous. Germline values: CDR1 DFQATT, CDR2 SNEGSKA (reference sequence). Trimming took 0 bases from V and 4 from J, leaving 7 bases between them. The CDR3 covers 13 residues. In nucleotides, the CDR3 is TGCAGTGCTAGAGATCAGTCGAATCAGCCCCAGCATTTT. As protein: CSARDQSNQPQHF.

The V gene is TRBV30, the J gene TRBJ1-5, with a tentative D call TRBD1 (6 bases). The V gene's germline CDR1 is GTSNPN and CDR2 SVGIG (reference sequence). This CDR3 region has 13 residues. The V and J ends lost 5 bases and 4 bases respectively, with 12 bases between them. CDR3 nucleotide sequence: TGTGCCTGGGGAGGACAGCTGAATCAGCCCCAGCATTTT. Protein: CAWGGQLNQPQHF.

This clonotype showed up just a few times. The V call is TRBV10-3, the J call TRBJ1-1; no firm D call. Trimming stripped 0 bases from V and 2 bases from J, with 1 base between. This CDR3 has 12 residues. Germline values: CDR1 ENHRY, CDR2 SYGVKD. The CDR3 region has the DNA TGTGCCATCAGTGAGTCAAACACTGAAGCTTTCTTT. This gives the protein CAISESNTEAFF.

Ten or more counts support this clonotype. CDR3 DNA sequence: TGCGCCAGCAGCCAACACCCGGGTTTGGGCACAGATACGCAGTATTTT. It yields the protein CASSQHPGLGTDTQYF. The gene calls are TRBV4-1 and TRBJ2-3; no clear D gene. The germline V and J ends were trimmed by 2 bases and 1 base, with 13 bases remaining between them. The CDR3 has 16 amino acids. Germline V gives CDR1 MGHRA, CDR2 YSYEKL.

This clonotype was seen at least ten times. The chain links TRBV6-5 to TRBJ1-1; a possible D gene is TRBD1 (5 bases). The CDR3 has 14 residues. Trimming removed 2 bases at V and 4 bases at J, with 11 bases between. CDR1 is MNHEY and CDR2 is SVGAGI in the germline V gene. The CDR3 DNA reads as TGTGCCAGCAGTTACCAGGGAATCGGCACTGAAGCTTTCTTT. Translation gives CASSYQGIGTEAFF.

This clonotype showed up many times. The CDR3: CASSFRQGMGTEAFF. The DNA for the CDR3 is TGTGCCAGCAGCTTTAGACAGGGGATGGGCACTGAAGCTTTCTTT. The chain is built from TRBV7-9 and TRBJ1-1, with 8 bases identical to TRBD1. Trimming at V came to 3 bases and at J to 4 bases, leaving 7 bases not matched to a gene. This CDR3 comprises 15 residues. Per the germline V gene, CDR1 is SEHNR and CDR2 is FQNEAQ (reference sequence).

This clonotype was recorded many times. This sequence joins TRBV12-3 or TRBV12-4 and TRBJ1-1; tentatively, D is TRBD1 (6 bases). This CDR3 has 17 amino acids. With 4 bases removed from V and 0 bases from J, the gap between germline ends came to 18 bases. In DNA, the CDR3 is TGTGCCAGCAGTTATGATTTCCTGGGGGGCATGAACACTGAAGCTTTCTTT. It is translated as CASSYDFLGGMNTEAFF.

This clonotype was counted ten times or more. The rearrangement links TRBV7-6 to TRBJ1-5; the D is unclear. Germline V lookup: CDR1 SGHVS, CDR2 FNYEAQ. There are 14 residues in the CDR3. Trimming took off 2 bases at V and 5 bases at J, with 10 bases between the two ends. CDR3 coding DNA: TGTGCCAGCAGCTTATGGGCTGGCGATCAGCCCCAGCATTTT. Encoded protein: CASSLWAGDQPQHF. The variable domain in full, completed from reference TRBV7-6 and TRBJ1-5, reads GAGVSQSPRYKVTKRGQDVALRCDPISGHVSLYWYRQALGQGPEFLTYFNYEAQQDKSGLPNDRFSAERPEGSISTLTIQRTEQRDSAMYRCASSLWAGDQPQHFGDGTRLSIL.